This T cell receptor (beta chain) was recovered during a study of blood T cell repertoires in COVID-19. Across the whole study: Researchers got acute and convalescent COVID-19 samples from the United States, Italy and Spain.

Trimming shortened V by 6 bases and J by 0 bases, and 9 bases separated the two germline ends. The CDR3 length is 13 residues. CDR1 SNHLY and CDR2 FYNNEI come from the germline V gene. Measured with immunoSEQ multiplex PCR; TCRdb has only the in-frame clones, and not every one. The profile shows some 80,000 clones, over 70% of them singletons. Input material: peripheral blood. The clonotype originates from a woman between 40 and 55 years old with active or convalescent COVID-19. The chain combines TRBV2 with TRBJ2-7; D call uncertain. The CDR3 spells CASRQVSSYEQYF. In DNA form, the CDR3 reads TGTGCCAGCAGGCAGGTCTCCTCCTACGAGCAGTACTTC.